This entry is about one TCR beta chain. The CDR3 covers 12 residues. V dropped 5 bases and J dropped 5 bases, with 13 bases sitting between them. Germline CDR1 reads SQVTM; CDR2 reads ANQGSEA. CD8+ and CD4+ T cells taken from blood had their TCR beta sequenced. This specimen comes from a study of CD8 T cells in Susac syndrome. The authors reverse transcribed roughly 0.5 to 1 ug RNA with random hexamers. Multiplex PCR with immunoSEQ amplified the TCR beta CDR3 across 54 Vbeta and 13 Jbeta. TCRdb re-called the immunoSEQ multiplex PCR reads through MiXCR, storing one row per CDR3 protein. Among under 200,000 distinct CDR3 sequences listed, approximately 95% were seen once.

The specimen sequenced was CD8+ T cells from PBMCs. The rearrangement joins TRBV29-1 to TRBJ2-7; D may be TRBD1 (5 bases). This clonotype originated in a human donor with multiple sclerosis. The CDR3: CSVTGQVHEQYF. CDR3 sequence (DNA): TGCAGCGTTACCGGACAAGTCCACGAGCAGTACTTC.